This T cell receptor beta chain was sequenced for a study of shared clonotypes between healthy human individuals. Study as a whole: Per-donor plates numbered three CD4 naive, three CD4 memory, two CD8 naive and one CD8 memory.

Comments on this clone: Antigen unknown.

Trimming took 5 bases from V and 2 from J; bases not matched to a gene: 9. CDR3 size: 15 residues. CDR1 is KGHSH, CDR2 LQKENI, per germline. As processed by the authors: Junction-only immunoSEQ sequences carried no quality scores, so filtering differed. The repertoire was sequenced with immunoSEQ multiplex PCR; TCRdb's copy has only in-frame clones and lacks some. D and trimming come from the DNA, and the V and J calls and clone size come from that table. Of about 1,500,000 clones in the sample, approximately 97% were seen once. Study-level results: Among several donors, roughly 5% of naive CD4 clonotypes were found in common. A reduction in generation probabilities was seen for non-shared clonotypes relative to those shared by all four donors.

Material for sequencing was naive CD4+ T cells sorted from blood. Subset of the sample: CD45RA+ positively selected. The J gene is TRBJ2-7, the V gene TRBV18, with TRBD2 identical over 7 bases. The origin of this receptor is a man aged 25-45 years in good health. The CDR3 here is CASSAIQGLTYEQYF. The CDR3 DNA reads TGTGCCAGCTCAGCAATCCAGGGACTAACCTACGAGCAGTACTTC.